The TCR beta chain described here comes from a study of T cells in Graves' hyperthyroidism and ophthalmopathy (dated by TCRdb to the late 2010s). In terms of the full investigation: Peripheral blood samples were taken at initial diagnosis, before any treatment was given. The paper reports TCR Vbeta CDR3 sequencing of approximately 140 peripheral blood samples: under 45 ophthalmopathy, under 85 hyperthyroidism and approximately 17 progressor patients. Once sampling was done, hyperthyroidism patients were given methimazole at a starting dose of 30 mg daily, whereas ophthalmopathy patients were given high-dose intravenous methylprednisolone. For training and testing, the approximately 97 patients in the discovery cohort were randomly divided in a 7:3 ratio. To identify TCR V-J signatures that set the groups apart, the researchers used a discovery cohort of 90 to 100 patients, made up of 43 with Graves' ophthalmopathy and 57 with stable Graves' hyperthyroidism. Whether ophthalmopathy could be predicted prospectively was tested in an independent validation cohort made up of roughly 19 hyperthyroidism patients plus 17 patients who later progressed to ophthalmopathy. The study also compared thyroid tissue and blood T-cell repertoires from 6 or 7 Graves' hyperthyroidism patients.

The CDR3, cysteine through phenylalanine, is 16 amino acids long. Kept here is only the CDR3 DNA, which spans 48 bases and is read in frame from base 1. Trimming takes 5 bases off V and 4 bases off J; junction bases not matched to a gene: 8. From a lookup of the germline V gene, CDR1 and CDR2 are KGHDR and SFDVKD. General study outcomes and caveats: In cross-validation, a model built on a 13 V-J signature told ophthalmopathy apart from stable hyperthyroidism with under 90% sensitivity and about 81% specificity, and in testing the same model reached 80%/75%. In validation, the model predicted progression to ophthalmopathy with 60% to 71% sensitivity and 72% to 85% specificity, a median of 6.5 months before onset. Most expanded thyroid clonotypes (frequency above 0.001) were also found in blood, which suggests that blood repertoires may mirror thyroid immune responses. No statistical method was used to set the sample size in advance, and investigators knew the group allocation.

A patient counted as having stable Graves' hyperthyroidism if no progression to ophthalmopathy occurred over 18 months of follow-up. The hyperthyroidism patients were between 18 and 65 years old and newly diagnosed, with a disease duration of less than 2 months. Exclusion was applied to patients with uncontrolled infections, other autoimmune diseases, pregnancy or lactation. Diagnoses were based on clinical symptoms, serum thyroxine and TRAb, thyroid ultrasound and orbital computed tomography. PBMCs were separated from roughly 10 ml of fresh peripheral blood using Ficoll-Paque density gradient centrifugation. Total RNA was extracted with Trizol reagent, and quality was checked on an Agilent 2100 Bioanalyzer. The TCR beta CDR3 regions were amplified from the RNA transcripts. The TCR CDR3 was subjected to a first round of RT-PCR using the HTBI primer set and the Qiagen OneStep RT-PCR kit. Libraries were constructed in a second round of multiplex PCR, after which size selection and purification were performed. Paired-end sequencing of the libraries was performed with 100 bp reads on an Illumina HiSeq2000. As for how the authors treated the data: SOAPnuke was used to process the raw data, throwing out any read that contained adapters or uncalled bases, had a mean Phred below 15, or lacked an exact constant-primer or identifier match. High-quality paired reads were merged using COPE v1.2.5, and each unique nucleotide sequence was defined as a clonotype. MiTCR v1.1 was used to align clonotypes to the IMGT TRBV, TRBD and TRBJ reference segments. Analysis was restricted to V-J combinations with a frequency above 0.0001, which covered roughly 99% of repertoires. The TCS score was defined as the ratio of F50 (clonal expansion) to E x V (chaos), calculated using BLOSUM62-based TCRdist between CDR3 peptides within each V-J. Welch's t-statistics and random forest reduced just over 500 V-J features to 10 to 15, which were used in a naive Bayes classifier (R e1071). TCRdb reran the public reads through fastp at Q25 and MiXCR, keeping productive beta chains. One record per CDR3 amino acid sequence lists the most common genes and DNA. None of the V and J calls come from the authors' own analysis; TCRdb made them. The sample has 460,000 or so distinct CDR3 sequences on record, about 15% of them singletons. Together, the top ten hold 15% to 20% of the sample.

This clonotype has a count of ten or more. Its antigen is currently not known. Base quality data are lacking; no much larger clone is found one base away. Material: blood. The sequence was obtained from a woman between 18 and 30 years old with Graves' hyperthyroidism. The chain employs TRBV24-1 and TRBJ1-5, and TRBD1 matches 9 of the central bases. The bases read TGTGCCACCAGTGCTTCGGGACAGGGCGGTAATCAGCCCCAGCATTTT. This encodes CATSASGQGGNQPQHF.